The next 3 T cell receptor beta chains were all read from a single sample in a study of blood T cell repertoires in COVID-19. Clones were read by immunoSEQ multiplex PCR, and TCRdb kept only the in-frame ones, dropping some. Of over 80,000 clones listed, about 89% are singletons. Sample: peripheral blood. The receptors derive from a man aged 45-60 years with acute or convalescent COVID-19.

The rearrangement joins TRBV3-1 (or the pseudogene TRBV3-2) to TRBJ1-4, with 12 bases identical to TRBD1. This CDR3 has 15 amino acids. The V gene end was trimmed by 4 bases and the J gene end by 7 bases; junction bases not matched to a gene: 4. From germline, CDR1 is LGHDT and CDR2 YNNKEL (reference sequence). CDR3 DNA sequence: TGTGCCAGCAGCCCCTGGGACAGGGGGCGTGAAAAACTGTTTTTT. It specifies CASSPWDRGREKLFF.

For this clone: The same CDR3 is also encoded by other DNA sequences in this sample. The rearrangement joins TRBV11-3 to TRBJ1-1, with no clear D. The CDR3 contains 13 residues. V shed 2 bases and J shed 0 bases, with 4 bases lying between them. Germline CDR1 is SGHNT and CDR2 is YENEEA. The CDR3 spells CASSLTVNTEAFF. In DNA form, the CDR3 reads TGTGCCAGCAGCTTAACGGTGAACACTGAAGCTTTCTTT.

The chain couples TRBV4-1 to TRBJ1-5; unclear D gene. Trimming left V 1 base short and J 3 bases short, with 10 bases between. CDR1 MGHRA and CDR2 YSYEKL come from the germline V gene. This CDR3 comprises 15 residues. DNA of the CDR3: TGCGCCAGCAGCCAAGGTGCAGGTAACAATCAGCCCCAGCATTTT. Translation: CASSQGAGNNQPQHF.